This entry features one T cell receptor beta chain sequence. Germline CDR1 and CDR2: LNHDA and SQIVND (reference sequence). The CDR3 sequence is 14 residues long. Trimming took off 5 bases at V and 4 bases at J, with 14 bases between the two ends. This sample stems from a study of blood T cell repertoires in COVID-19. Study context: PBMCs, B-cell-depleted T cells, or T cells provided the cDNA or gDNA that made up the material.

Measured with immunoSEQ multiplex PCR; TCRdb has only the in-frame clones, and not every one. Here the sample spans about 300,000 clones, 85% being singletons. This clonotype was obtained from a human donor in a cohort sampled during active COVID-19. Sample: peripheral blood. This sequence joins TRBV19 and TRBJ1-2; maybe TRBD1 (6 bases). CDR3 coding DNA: TGTGCCAGTAGTGTCCGGACAGCAAGCTATGGCTACACCTTC. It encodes CASSVRTASYGYTF.